One sample yielded the 8 T cell receptor beta chains listed below, sequenced in a study of T cell responses to AZD1222 COVID-19 vaccine. Clones were read by immunoSEQ multiplex PCR, and TCRdb kept only the in-frame ones, dropping some. Among roughly 180,000 clones, roughly 91% were seen once, and the ten largest hold about 1%. The sequencing here drew on peripheral blood, taken 28 days after the second dose of the MenACWY control vaccine. The source is an adult who received the MenACWY meningococcal vaccine as a control.

The chain carries TRBV7-9 and TRBJ2-1, with D hard to call. This CDR3 spans 14 amino acids. Trimming cost V 4 bases and J 6 bases, with 13 bases left between them. The V gene's germline CDR1 is SEHNR and CDR2 FQNEAQ (reference sequence). The chain's CDR3 is CASSYTSSINEQFF. DNA of the CDR3: TGTGCCAGCAGCTACACCAGCTCCATCAATGAGCAGTTCTTC.

The CDR3 bases are TGTGCCAGTAGTACTAACTCGGATACTGAAGCTTTCTTT. Amino acid sequence: CASSTNSDTEAFF. The V gene is TRBV19, the J gene TRBJ1-1; no clear D. Per the germline V gene, CDR1 is LNHDA and CDR2 is SQIVND (reference sequence). The CDR3 contains 13 residues. The ends were cut back, 4 bases at V and 5 bases at J, with 11 bases in the middle.

The V gene is TRBV5-1, the J gene TRBJ2-3; D remains unclear. CDR3 size: 16 residues. The germline CDR1 and CDR2 sequences are SGHRS and YFSETQ. V lost 4 bases to trimming and J lost 0 bases, with 15 bases between them. Written as DNA, the CDR3 is TGCGCCAGCAGCGCCGGACGTAAATCTAGCACAGATACGCAGTATTTT. As protein: CASSAGRKSSTDTQYF.

The chain links TRBV10-1 to TRBJ1-6, with D unresolved. This CDR3 comprises 14 residues. Trimming removed 9 bases at V and 6 bases at J, with 15 bases between. The germline V gene has CDR1 WNHNN and CDR2 SYGVQD (reference sequence). CDR3 region: CARCLVPTNSPLHF. The CDR3 DNA reads as TGCGCCAGATGCCTAGTTCCCACTAATTCACCCCTCCACTTT.

The chain links TRBV30 to TRBJ1-6, with D hard to call. V shed 1 base and J shed 6 bases, with 7 bases lying between them. CDR1 is GTSNPN, CDR2 SVGIG, per germline (reference sequence). The CDR3 is made up of 13 amino acids. This CDR3 is CAWSALSNSPLHF. The CDR3 nucleotides are TGTGCCTGGAGTGCCCTGAGTAATTCACCCCTCCACTTT.

The rearrangement joins TRBV9 to TRBJ1-1; the D is unclear. Germline CDR1 and CDR2: SGDLS and YYNGEE. This CDR3 region has 12 residues. V was cut by 5 bases and J by 7 bases, with 12 bases left in between. The CDR3 DNA sequence: TGTGCCAGCAGGGCTAATACGAATGAAGCTTTCTTT. Its translation: CASRANTNEAFF.

DNA for the CDR3: TGTGCCAGTAGTATAGCAGATACGCAGTATTTT. Its protein product is CASSIADTQYF. V gene TRBV19 combines with J gene TRBJ2-3; D not resolved. Trimming pared 1 base from V and 4 bases from J, leaving 0 bases between. CDR3 length equals 11 residues. The germline gives CDR1 LNHDA, CDR2 SQIVND (reference sequence).

The chain recombines TRBV27 with TRBJ1-1; D is possibly TRBD1 (5 bases). V lost 2 bases and J 1 base, leaving 8 bases between the germline ends. Germline CDR1 reads MNHEY; CDR2 reads SMNVEV (reference sequence). The CDR3 length is 14 residues. The CDR3, as DNA: TGTGCCAGCAGTTTAAAGGGGTGGAACACTGAAGCTTTCTTT. This encodes CASSLKGWNTEAFF.